The rows below give T cell receptor beta chains drawn from one sample of a study of T cells after yellow fever vaccination. TCRdb re-derived calls from the 5' RACE reads in MiXCR, one entry per CDR3 protein. The sample lists more than 50,000 distinct CDR3 sequences, approximately 5.5% occurring once. The sample consisted of PBMCs, either bulk or a sorted T-cell subset (CD4+, CD8+, memory, or dextramer-sorted; not recorded which), taken on the day of the yellow fever booster vaccination. Receptors originate from a man aged 18 to 29 who received the YFV17D yellow fever vaccine. Each CDR3 is given with its conserved first and last residue. Each record gives: CDR3 length, D gene, J gene, clone size, V gene, CDR3 DNA, CDR3 protein. The D gene is left open where the match is weak. Clone size appears in some rows only: once, few, many, or a class for an expanded clone.

>18|NA|TRBJ2-2|many|TRBV15
TGTGCCACCAGATGGGGATTGGGGGACATCCGCAACACCGGGGAGCTGTTTTTT
CATRWGLGDIRNTGELFF
>14|NA|TRBJ1-6|few|TRBV6-5
TGTGCCAGCGGGGCTGGCTCCTATAATTCACCCCTCCACTTT
CASGAGSYNSPLHF
>14|NA|TRBJ2-3|many|TRBV27
TGTGCCAGCACCCCAGGGCAGGTAGCAGATACGCAGTATTTT
CASTPGQVADTQYF
>15|NA|TRBJ2-1|NA|TRBV5-5
TGTGCCAGCAGCTTGGTCGGGAGCACCTACAATGAGCAGTTCTTC
CASSLVGSTYNEQFF
>10|NA|TRBJ1-1|NA|TRBV29-1
TGCAGCGTTGAGGGATTCGAAGCTTTCTTT
CSVEGFEAFF
>14|NA|TRBJ1-1|few|TRBV5-1
TGCGCCAGCAGCTTGGTGGCGGGGAACACTGAAGCTTTCTTT
CASSLVAGNTEAFF
>15|TRBD2|TRBJ2-1|many|TRBV27
TGTGCCAGCAGTTCAACGGGGGGGCGACACAATGAGCAGTTCTTC
CASSSTGGRHNEQFF
>12|NA|TRBJ1-2|many|TRBV5-1
TGCGCCAGCCGAGGGGATAGCTATGGCTACACCTTC
CASRGDSYGYTF
>11|NA|TRBJ2-7|many|TRBV13
TGTGCCAGCAGCGTAGCTGGCGAGCAGTACTTC
CASSVAGEQYF
>17|NA|TRBJ2-2|few|TRBV5-1
TGCGCCAGTCGCTCCTCAGGGCGGGGGCCGAACACCGGGGAGCTGTTTTTT
CASRSSGRGPNTGELFF
>12|NA|TRBJ2-1|many|TRBV7-9
TGTGCCAGCAGCCCCCGCAGGGATGAGCAGTTCTTC
CASSPRRDEQFF
>13|NA|TRBJ1-1|few|TRBV19
TGTGCCAGTACCAAATTTTTGAACACTGAAGCTTTCTTT
CASTKFLNTEAFF
>14|TRBD2|TRBJ2-1|many|TRBV4-2
TGTGCCAGCAGCCCGGGACTAGCGGGGAATGAGCAGTTCTTC
CASSPGLAGNEQFF
>15|NA|TRBJ1-1|many|TRBV7-9
TGTGCCGGCAGCTTAGAGTGGGGCAAGAACACTGAAGCTTTCTTT
CAGSLEWGKNTEAFF
>17|NA|TRBJ1-2|many|TRBV7-6
TGTGCCAGCAGCTTACGTTCGGCGGCCCGGGGCGGCTATGGCTACACCTTC
CASSLRSAARGGYGYTF
>12|NA|TRBJ2-4|many|TRBV7-2
TGTGCCAGCAGCCGGTCCAGGGATCTTCAGTACTTC
CASSRSRDLQYF
>15|TRBD1|TRBJ1-1|many|TRBV12-3/TRBV12-4
TGTGCCAGCAGTTTGGGTCGGGACAGGTCCCCTGAAGCTTTCTTT
CASSLGRDRSPEAFF
>14|NA|TRBJ2-7|many|TRBV20-1
TGCAGTGCTAGAGATAGGGGGTTCTCCCACGAGCAGTACTTC
CSARDRGFSHEQYF
>14|NA|TRBJ2-2|NA|TRBV9
TGTGCCAGCAGCGCCGGGATCGGAGCCGGGGAGCTGTTTTTT
CASSAGIGAGELFF
>15|TRBD2|TRBJ2-5|few|TRBV7-9
TGTGCCAGCAGCTTACTGGATAGCGGGATGGAGACCCAGTACTTC
CASSLLDSGMETQYF
>14|NA|TRBJ1-6|NA|TRBV10-3
TGTGCCATCAGTGAGAGGACGTTGGAGTCACCCCTCCACTTT
CAISERTLESPLHF
>14|NA|TRBJ1-1|many|TRBV5-6
TGTGCCAGCAGCCCGGGGCCCGACAGTTATAGAGCTTTCTTT
CASSPGPDSYRAFF
>14|NA|TRBJ2-3|few|TRBV5-1
TGCGCCAGCAGCCCGGACACGAACACAGATACGCAGTATTTT
CASSPDTNTDTQYF
>13|NA|TRBJ2-5|many|TRBV7-9
TGTGCCAGCAGCCTCCCAAGTCAGGAGACCCAGTACTTC
CASSLPSQETQYF
>15|NA|TRBJ2-5|many|TRBV15
TGTGCCACCAGCAGCTCCAGGACCCCGAGGGAGACCCAGTACTTC
CATSSSRTPRETQYF
>17|NA|TRBJ1-6|many|TRBV12-3/TRBV12-4
TGTGCCAGCAGAGATCCGGGTTCCAGCTCCTATAATTCACCCCTCCACTTT
CASRDPGSSSYNSPLHF
>14|TRBD1|TRBJ1-1|few|TRBV5-1
TGCGCCAGCACCCCCGGGACAGCCGAGGGATCAGCTTTCTTT
CASTPGTAEGSAFF
>16|TRBD1|TRBJ2-2|many|TRBV18
TGTGCCAGCTCACCTTTCAGGACAGGGGTCACCGGGGAGCTGTTTTTT
CASSPFRTGVTGELFF
>17|NA|TRBJ1-5|few|TRBV29-1
TGCAGCGTTGGAGGGGTGGTGGGCCTGCCCCCTGATCAGCCCCAGCATTTT
CSVGGVVGLPPDQPQHF
>17|NA|TRBJ2-3|NA|TRBV6-5
TGTGCCAGCAGTTGGAATTCAGGGGAAGATAGAACAGATACGCAGTATTTT
CASSWNSGEDRTDTQYF
>13|NA|TRBJ1-2|many|TRBV6-5
TGTGCCAGCAGTTACTCGGGGAGCGGAGGCTACACCTTC
CASSYSGSGGYTF
>12|NA|TRBJ2-1|many|TRBV5-1
TGCGCCAGCAGCCGCTGGGGTAATGAGCAGTTCTTC
CASSRWGNEQFF
>15|TRBD2|TRBJ2-3|few|TRBV29-1
TGCAGCGTTGAACGGACTAGCGGAGGCACAGATACGCAGTATTTT
CSVERTSGGTDTQYF
>14|NA|TRBJ1-1|NA|TRBV7-2
TGTGCCAGCAGCGGACACTCGAAAAACACTGAAGCTTTCTTT
CASSGHSKNTEAFF
>13|NA|TRBJ1-6|many|TRBV10-2
TGCGCCAGCACGGCAGGGAGTAATTCACCCCTCCACTTT
CASTAGSNSPLHF
>14|TRBD2|TRBJ2-2|many|TRBV2
TGTGCCAGCAGTTCGGGGGGTTATACCGGGGAGCTGTTTTTT
CASSSGGYTGELFF
>15|NA|TRBJ1-4|NA|TRBV6-5
TGTGCCAGCAGTTACTCGTCCGCAACTAATGAAAAACTGTTTTTT
CASSYSSATNEKLFF
>13|TRBD1|TRBJ2-1|many|TRBV6-6
TGTGCCAGCAGTTACACCCGACAGGGCGAGCAGTTCTTC
CASSYTRQGEQFF
>14|NA|TRBJ1-1|NA|TRBV7-3
TGTGCCAGCAGCCGAGACCGGGGTGACACTGAAGCTTTCTTT
CASSRDRGDTEAFF
>14|NA|TRBJ1-2|few|TRBV7-9
TGTGCCAGCAGCCCAGGTGGAGTCTGGGGTGGCTACACCTTC
CASSPGGVWGGYTF
>19|TRBD2|TRBJ2-1|many|TRBV7-6
TGTGCCAGCAGCTTAGGGTCGGGTTGGGGACTAGCGGAGTACAATGAGCAGTTCTTC
CASSLGSGWGLAEYNEQFF
>16|TRBD2|TRBJ2-7|many|TRBV4-3
TGCGCCAGCAGCCAAGGTATGAGCGGGGGAGGCTACGAGCAGTACTTC
CASSQGMSGGGYEQYF
>16|NA|TRBJ2-2|NA|TRBV5-1
TGCGCCAGCAGCTCCGGACAGCGCGCGAACACCGGGGAGCTGTTTTTT
CASSSGQRANTGELFF
>15|NA|TRBJ1-2|NA|TRBV7-2
TGTGCCAGCAGCTTACGCCCGGGGGGCTTATGTGGCTACACCTTC
CASSLRPGGLCGYTF
>15|NA|TRBJ2-2|few|TRBV12-3/TRBV12-4
TGTGCCAGCAGTTTGGTGGCAGGGGTTAGCGGGGAGCTGTTTTTT
CASSLVAGVSGELFF
>15|NA|TRBJ2-7|few|TRBV19
TGTGCCAGTAGTCCTCGACCGGTAAGCTCCTACGAGCAGTACTTC
CASSPRPVSSYEQYF
>14|NA|TRBJ2-3|many|TRBV24-1
TGTGCCACCAGTGAACAGGGAGTGACAGATACGCAGTATTTT
CATSEQGVTDTQYF
>14|TRBD1|TRBJ1-1|many|TRBV12-3/TRBV12-4
TGTGCCAGCAGTTTACAGGGGGCGGACACTGAAGCTTTCTTT
CASSLQGADTEAFF
>15|TRBD1|TRBJ1-1|NA|TRBV5-1
TGCGCCAGCAGCTCGGGACAGGGTACGAACACTGAAGCTTTCTTT
CASSSGQGTNTEAFF
>15|NA|TRBJ1-5|NA|TRBV10-1
TGCGCCAGTTTGGTACCTACAGGGCCAAATCAGCCCCAGCATTTT
CASLVPTGPNQPQHF
>19|TRBD2|TRBJ2-3|NA|TRBV11-2
TGTGCCAGCAGCTTAGATGGACTAGCGGGAACCGCTAGCACAGATACGCAGTATTTT
CASSLDGLAGTASTDTQYF
>12|NA|TRBJ1-5|many|TRBV20-1
TGCAGTGCTAGAATCCGCAATCAGCCCCAGCATTTT
CSARIRNQPQHF
>16|TRBD2|TRBJ2-2|many|TRBV27
TGTGCCAGCACGGGCCTAGCGGACATGAACACCGGGGAGCTGTTTTTT
CASTGLADMNTGELFF
>16|NA|TRBJ2-2|NA|TRBV4-1
TGCGCCAGCAGCCACGCAGGATGGGGGGCCGTCGGGGAGCTGTTTTTT
CASSHAGWGAVGELFF
>12|NA|TRBJ2-1|many|TRBV5-1
TGCGCCAGCAGCGTGACAGACAATGAGCAGTTCTTC
CASSVTDNEQFF
>13|NA|TRBJ1-1|many|TRBV11-2
TGTGCCAGCAGCTTCGAGGTGCGTACTGAAGCTTTCTTT
CASSFEVRTEAFF
>13|NA|TRBJ1-2|NA|TRBV7-6
TGTGCCAGCAGCCCCGGGGGGTTCTATGGCTACACCTTC
CASSPGGFYGYTF
>14|NA|TRBJ2-7|many|TRBV12-2
TGTGCAAGTCGCTTCAAATCCGGGCACATCGAGCAGTACTTC
CASRFKSGHIEQYF
>17|NA|TRBJ2-2|few|TRBV12-5
TGTGCTAGTGGTTTCTCGACAGGCCCCTCGGGGACCGGGGAGCTGTTTTTT
CASGFSTGPSGTGELFF